A single sample gave rise to the 22 T cell receptor beta chains below, sequenced in a study of Ad26.COV2.S vaccination and SARS-CoV-2 variants. This sample's treatment: 15 to 20 received Ad26.COV2.S at low or high dose, single or two shots; about 5 received placebo; per-sample allocation not given. The samples date from day 63 after the first vaccine or placebo injection. Sequencing used immunoSEQ multiplex PCR; TCRdb keeps in-frame clones, though not all of them. The sample gives about 470,000 clones, roughly 87% of which show up once; around 4.5% is in the top ten. Sequencing was performed on peripheral blood, taken in a trial of Ad26.COV2.S vaccine versus placebo. These receptors were taken from a person between 18 and 60 years old who received the Ad26.COV2.S COVID-19 vaccine or a placebo.

The chain carries TRBV29-1 and TRBJ2-5; tentatively, D is TRBD1 (5 bases). CDR3 length equals 15 residues. V was cut by 2 bases and J by 6 bases, with 19 bases left in between. CDR1 is SQVTM, CDR2 ANQGSEA, per germline. In DNA, the CDR3 is TGCAGCGTTGAAAGTCGGCGCACAGGCACGAAGACCCAGTACTTC. This codes for CSVESRRTGTKTQYF.

The gene calls are TRBV10-3 and TRBJ2-5; the match to TRBD1 covers 9 bases. The CDR3 length is 14 residues. The V gene end was trimmed by 4 bases and the J gene end by 0 bases; junction bases not matched to a gene: 0. Per the germline V gene, CDR1 is ENHRY and CDR2 is SYGVKD. For the CDR3, the DNA is TGTGCCATCAGTGGGACAGGGGACCAAGAGACCCAGTACTTC. The encoded protein is CAISGTGDQETQYF.

This CDR3 reads CASSFMGYGAGGYTF. The CDR3, as DNA: TGTGCCAGCAGTTTTATGGGTTATGGAGCGGGTGGCTACACCTTC. The chain employs TRBV28 and TRBJ1-2; D unclear. Per the germline V gene, CDR1 is MDHEN and CDR2 is SYDVKM. The V end lost 3 bases, the J end lost 7 bases, and 18 bases lay between the germline ends. This CDR3 region has 15 residues.

This clone was counted once. V is TRBV19 and J is TRBJ1-2, with a weak D call TRBD1 (6 bases). V lost 1 base and J 8 bases, leaving 8 bases between the germline ends. The CDR3 is 12 residues long. The germline V gene has CDR1 LNHDA and CDR2 SQIVND (reference sequence). The CDR3 spells CASSIAGGGYTF. In nucleotides, the CDR3 is TGTGCCAGTAGTATAGCCGGGGGCGGCTACACCTTC.

V gene TRBV19 combines with J gene TRBJ1-5; tentatively, D is TRBD1 (6 bases). Germline-derived CDR1 and CDR2 are LNHDA and SQIVND (reference sequence). V was shortened by 5 bases and J by 7 bases, with 21 bases between the two germline ends. This CDR3 has 16 amino acids. The CDR3 is CASSYSGSGEIQPQHF. CDR3 sequence (DNA): TGTGCCAGTAGTTACTCCGGATCAGGGGAAATCCAGCCCCAGCATTTT.

The chain joins TRBV2 to TRBJ2-7; D might be TRBD1 (6 bases). Between the trimmed V and J ends, which lost 2 bases and 0 bases, there was a span of 11 bases. CDR1 SNHLY and CDR2 FYNNEI come from the germline V gene. The CDR3 has 15 residues. The CDR3: CASSERNRASYEQYF. The CDR3 coding sequence is TGTGCCAGCAGTGAAAGGAACAGGGCCTCCTACGAGCAGTACTTC.

The chain joins TRBV12-3 or TRBV12-4 to TRBJ2-1; D not resolved. The CDR3 contains 12 residues. V lost 10 bases, J lost 9 bases, and 16 bases lay in between. The CDR3 DNA reads as TGTGCCACCACACAAAACCGATTTGAGCAGTTCTTC. Translated: CATTQNRFEQFF.

J is TRBJ1-2 and V is TRBV19; D gene unclear. V was trimmed by 3 bases and J by 8 bases, leaving 13 bases between them. CDR1 and CDR2 (germline): LNHDA, SQIVND (reference sequence). The CDR3 is 13 residues long. DNA of the CDR3: TGTGCCAGTAGTATCGAGGGTTCCTTGGGCTACACCTTC. Amino acid sequence: CASSIEGSLGYTF.

This rearrangement joins TRBV7-3 to TRBJ2-1; D may correspond to TRBD1 or TRBD2 (5 bases each). V gave up 5 bases and J gave up 8 bases, with 13 bases separating them. Germline lookup yields CDR1 SGHTA and CDR2 FQGTGA. The CDR3 extends over 13 amino acids. DNA of the CDR3: TGTGCCAGCAGCAGGGACGCGGCAGATGAGCAGTTCTTC. This gives the protein CASSRDAADEQFF.

V gene TRBV30 combines with J gene TRBJ1-2, with 9 bases lining up with TRBD1. The CDR3 runs 15 residues. Germline CDR1 and CDR2: GTSNPN and SVGIG (reference sequence). Trimming at V came to 0 bases and at J to 7 bases, leaving 9 bases not matched to a gene. CDR3: CAWSVTWTGEIGYTF. CDR3 bases: TGTGCCTGGAGTGTTACATGGACAGGGGAAATTGGCTACACCTTC.

This clone was found a few times. This chain uses TRBV30 with TRBJ1-6; D possibly corresponds to TRBD1 (6 bases). CDR3 size: 13 residues. The germline V gene has CDR1 GTSNPN and CDR2 SVGIG (reference sequence). V was clipped by 7 bases and J by 12 bases, with 19 bases between them. The CDR3 spells CAFSGTSGEPLHF. As DNA, the CDR3 is TGTGCCTTCTCCGGGACATCCGGGGAACCCCTCCACTTT.

This clone was seen only a few times. The chain is built from TRBV2 and TRBJ1-5, with D unclear. The CDR3 contains 13 residues. The germline gives CDR1 SNHLY, CDR2 FYNNEI. The ends were cut back, 6 bases at V and 0 bases at J, with 6 bases in the middle. The CDR3 protein is CASRRYSNQPQHF. DNA of the CDR3: TGTGCCAGCAGGAGATATAGCAATCAGCCCCAGCATTTT.

V is TRBV7-3 and J is TRBJ2-7; the D is unclear. The V end lost 3 bases, the J end lost 6 bases, and 12 bases lay between the germline ends. Germline CDR1 is SGHTA and CDR2 is FQGTGA. The CDR3 extends over 13 amino acids. CDR3 sequence: CASSLTRMSEQYF. In nucleotides, the CDR3 is TGTGCCAGCAGCTTGACCCGAATGAGCGAGCAGTACTTC. The full variable domain, rest sourced from reference TRBV7-3 and TRBJ2-7, is GAGVSQTPSNKVTEKGKYVELRCDPISGHTALYWYRQSLGQGPEFLIYFQGTGAADDSGLPNDRFFAVRPEGSVSTLKIQRTERGDSAVYLCASSLTRMSEQYFGPGTRLTVT.

This clone was observed once. The V gene is TRBV5-6, the J gene TRBJ1-5; no clear D gene. Trimming took off 2 bases at V and 1 base at J, with 7 bases between the two ends. Germline CDR1 is SGHDT and CDR2 is YYEEEE. The CDR3 is made up of 14 amino acids. DNA of the CDR3: TGTGCCAGCAGCTTTAAAAGGAGCAATCAGCCCCAGCATTTT. It codes for CASSFKRSNQPQHF.

The CDR3 DNA reads TGTGCCAGTAGTACCCCCCGGGGGGCAAAAAGGACTGAAGCTTTCTTT. Translating it yields CASSTPRGAKRTEAFF. The chain couples TRBV19 to TRBJ1-1; D is perhaps TRBD1 (6 bases). The ends were cut back, 4 bases at V and 5 bases at J, with 20 bases in the middle. Germline V lookup: CDR1 LNHDA, CDR2 SQIVND (reference sequence). The CDR3 has 16 residues.

This chain uses TRBV5-5 with TRBJ2-3; D is unclear. With 0 bases removed from V and 0 bases from J, the gap between germline ends came to 14 bases. The germline V gene encodes CDR1 SGHKS and CDR2 YYEKEE (reference sequence). The CDR3 length is 17 residues. CDR3 nucleotide sequence: TGTGCCAGCAGCTTGGAGTTTTGGGGTTGGAGCACAGATACGCAGTATTTT. Translating gives CASSLEFWGWSTDTQYF. The full variable domain, with the rest looked up from reference TRBV5-5 and TRBJ2-3, is DAGVTQSPTHLIKTRGQQVTLRCSPISGHKSVSWYQQVLGQGPQFIFQYYEKEERGRGNFPDRFSARQFPNYSSELNVNALLLGDSALYLCASSLEFWGWSTDTQYFGPGTRLTVL.

V is TRBV7-5 and J is TRBJ1-2. TRBV7-5 has pseudogene status. CDR3 length: 14 residues. CDR3 nucleotides: TGTGCCAGAAGCTTAGTGGTGGGAATGGGTGGCTACACCTTC. This translates into CARSLVVGMGGYTF.

The J gene is TRBJ2-7, the V gene TRBV27, with 11 nucleotides matching TRBD2. With V trimmed by 6 bases and J by 4 bases, 11 bases remained unmatched. Germline CDR1 MNHEY, CDR2 SMNVEV (reference sequence). The CDR3 sequence is 16 residues long. The CDR3 reads CASRMTLAGGRYEQYF. The CDR3 DNA reads TGTGCCAGCAGGATGACCCTAGCGGGAGGACGATACGAGCAGTACTTC.

This clone was counted once. The rearrangement uses TRBV10-3 and TRBJ1-1; TRBD1 matches 8 bases. Germline V lookup: CDR1 ENHRY, CDR2 SYGVKD. The CDR3 loop spans 14 amino acids. V lost 7 bases and J lost 1; bases outside the gene matches: 5. The CDR3 region is CAIKGQERNTEAFF. The CDR3 DNA reads as TGTGCCATCAAGGGACAGGAGAGGAACACTGAAGCTTTCTTT.

This rearrangement joins TRBV6-1 to TRBJ2-7, with 10 bases aligning to TRBD1. The CDR3 consists of 15 residues. V was pared by 1 base and J by 4 bases, with 4 bases of the junction left unmatched. CDR1 and CDR2 from the germline V gene are MNHNS and SASEGT. The CDR3 nucleotides are TGTGCCAGCAGTGAAGAGAGGACAGGGGGATACGAGCAGTACTTC. As protein: CASSEERTGGYEQYF.

J is TRBJ1-2 and V is TRBV7-2, with 7 bases fitting TRBD1. Germline V lookup: CDR1 SGHTA, CDR2 FQGNSA. The CDR3 sequence is 15 residues long. The J segment lost 4 bases and the V segment lost 0 bases, leaving 5 bases of the junction unmatched. The CDR3: CASSLAMAGGYGYTF. For the CDR3, the DNA is TGTGCCAGCAGCTTAGCGATGGCAGGGGGCTATGGCTACACCTTC.

The CDR3 protein is CASRGQSGTQYF. In DNA, the CDR3 is TGTGCCAGCAGGGGACAGTCTGGTACGCAGTATTTT. The chain joins TRBV6-5 to TRBJ2-3; 7 bases match TRBD1. Looked up from germline, CDR1 is MNHEY and CDR2 is SVGAGI. This CDR3 spans 12 amino acids. Losses at the gene ends were 6 bases for V and 8 bases for J; bases not matched to a gene: 5.